Each of the 3 T cell receptor beta chains below was sequenced from the same sample in a study of T cell responses to AZD1222 COVID-19 vaccine. The assay was immunoSEQ multiplex PCR, and TCRdb's table has in-frame clones only and misses some. The table includes fewer than 150,000 clones, about 90% detected once. The sample was peripheral blood, taken on day 0 of AZD1222 vaccination. These receptors were taken from an adult in good health.

J is TRBJ2-2 and V is TRBV6-5; D is unclear. This CDR3 comprises 14 residues. The germline gives CDR1 MNHEY, CDR2 SVGAGI. V was shortened by 7 bases and J by 2 bases, with 11 bases between the two germline ends. For the CDR3, the DNA is TGTGCCAGCAACCTAGACGGCAACACCGGGGAGCTGTTTTTT. Residues: CASNLDGNTGELFF.

This clone appeared a single time. V and J are TRBV7-2 and TRBJ2-3; D gene uncertain. The CDR3 length is 13 residues. Germline values: CDR1 SGHTA, CDR2 FQGNSA. The V and J ends lost 5 bases and 4 bases respectively, with 10 bases between them. The CDR3 region has the DNA TGTGCCAGCAGCCAGCAGTGGCCAGATACGCAGTATTTT. It codes for CASSQQWPDTQYF.

The chain has TRBV2 and TRBJ2-5, with 7 nucleotides matching TRBD2. The V segment lost 4 bases and the J segment 4 bases; nucleotides outside the gene matches: 6. Looked up from germline, CDR1 is SNHLY and CDR2 is FYNNEI. The CDR3 length is 14 residues. CDR3 in amino acids: CASSGDVAGETQYF. Written as DNA, the CDR3 is TGTGCCAGCAGTGGGGATGTAGCGGGAGAGACCCAGTACTTC.